This TCR beta chain came from a study of shared clonotypes between healthy human individuals. Of note for this clone: What it binds is unknown.

As defined, naive CD8 cells were CD45RO-negative and positively selected for CCR7, with terminally differentiated effector memory CD45RA+ cells excluded. Germline V gives CDR1 MGHRA, CDR2 YSYEKL. The length of the CDR3 is 16 residues. Between the trimmed V and J ends, which lost 0 bases and 5 bases, there was a span of 15 bases. The assay was immunoSEQ multiplex PCR, and TCRdb's table has in-frame clones only and misses some. The sample shows over 2 million clones, about 95% of them seen only once. Study-level results: The generation probabilities recorded for non-shared clonotypes fell below those of clonotypes shared by all four donors.

This sequence joins TRBV4-1 and TRBJ2-3; tentative D call: TRBD1 (6 bases). The sample consisted of naive CD8+ T cells sorted from blood. This receptor was obtained from a man younger than 30 in good health. Here the CDR3 reads CASSQETALGGDTQYF. CDR3 DNA: TGCGCCAGCAGCCAAGAAACAGCCTTAGGGGGAGATACGCAGTATTTT.